This TCR beta chain is drawn from a study of blood T cells in healthy people across ages. Study-level background: Capturing about one barcoded beta molecule per two T cells was achieved by template switching.

This clonotype was counted between two and nine times. Next came a second PCR, run for roughly 6 to 11 cycles, which used a sample-barcoded 5' primer along with a J-beta primer mix. Each CDR3 protein is one row after TCRdb ran MiXCR on the 5' RACE reads. The sample contains hundreds of thousands of distinct CDR3 sequences, approximately 25% of which appear only once. There are 13 residues in the CDR3. Per germline, CDR1 LGHNA and CDR2 YSLEER. With V trimmed by 1 base and J by 7 bases, 2 bases remained unmatched. These records were also assigned to another study, of T cells of mothers and their children. As that study records: The second PCR used the M1S primer, and this primer added sample barcodes and 2-4 random nucleotides.

The sequencing input was blood. The rearrangement links TRBV4-3 to TRBJ2-5; 8 nucleotides agree with TRBD1. The receptor was isolated from a boy between 10 and 17 years old in good health. CDR3 region: CASSQVQGGTQYF. CDR3 nucleotide sequence: TGCGCCAGCAGCCAAGTACAGGGGGGGACCCAGTACTTC.